This TCR beta chain originates from a study of OX40 agonist ivuxolimab in advanced cancers. Study-wide context: Ivuxolimab, which targeted the costimulatory receptor OX40 (CD134), was an agonistic, fully human IgG2 monoclonal antibody. Intravenous ivuxolimab was administered to patients every 2 weeks at six dose levels: 0.01, 0.1, 0.3, 1.5, 3 and 10 mg/kg. Of the roughly 54 dose-escalation patients, hepatocellular carcinoma was present in around 19, melanoma in some 15, renal cell carcinoma in 9 and head and neck cancer in 9. Patients were allowed to have had prior anti-PD-1, anti-PD-L1 or anti-CTLA-4 therapy, and 40% to 45% of the dose-escalation patients had previously received checkpoint inhibitors. A male proportion of about 79% and a mean age of approximately 62 years, ranging from about 23 to 79, were recorded for the dose-escalation cohort. The paper describes the monotherapy dose-escalation part (N ≈ 49 patients) of the phase I trial of ivuxolimab. Partial responses were achieved by three dose-escalation patients, of whom one had hepatocellular carcinoma and two had cutaneous melanoma. The point of sequencing TCRbeta in the periphery was to test whether ivuxolimab changed TCR sequence diversity and drove clonal T-cell expansion. General study outcomes and caveats: Partial responders in the 0.1-3.0 mg/kg groups had among the lowest normalized peripheral clonal expansion, especially among CD8+ T cells. Low levels of normalized T-cell clonal expansion were also shown by some nonresponding patients. Which antigens the clonally expanded peripheral T cells were specific for was not determined. On average, CD8+ T cells showed more expanded clones than CD4+ T cells after ivuxolimab. Clonal expansion of both CD4+ and CD8+ blood T cells was observed from baseline to week 6 at doses 0.1 to 3.0 mg/kg.

Of note for this clone: Its target antigen remains unknown. Per-nucleotide qualities are absent, and no much larger clonotype sits a single base away.

The trial excluded patients who had a history of autoimmune disease or were on systemic immunosuppression. Peripheral blood for TCR sequencing was drawn from every dose cohort at baseline, at cycle 4 day 1 and at cycle 7 day 1. The samples were drawn from a first-in-human, open-label, multicenter phase I dose-escalation trial of ivuxolimab. Adults with locally advanced or metastatic melanoma, renal cell, hepatocellular, or head and neck squamous cell carcinoma were enrolled in the trial. Before TCR sequencing, CD4+ T cells and CD8+ T cells from peripheral blood were sorted into separate populations. Counted from cysteine to phenylalanine, this CDR3 has 17 amino acids. The kept DNA is CDR3 alone, 51 bases in frame from the first base. V drops 2 bases and J drops 0 bases, leaving 14 bases in between. From the germline V gene (reference sequence), CDR1 is SEHNR and CDR2 is FQNEAQ. For sequencing of the TCRbeta CDR3 region, genomic DNA was extracted from the sorted cells. The immunoSEQ Assay was used to sequence the TCRbeta CDR3 regions. Sourced from immuneACCESS, this table was stored by TCRdb with only in-frame sequences that have V and J called. A share of the clones is absent; for the studies checked, an unresolved V gene accounts for under half, and the remainder has no known explanation. This sample comprises some 98,000 clones, roughly 84% of them detected only once. The ten top clones hold 0.3% to 0.35% of the sample.

The clonotype comes from an adult with an advanced solid tumor such as melanoma, head and neck, liver or kidney cancer. The chain is encoded by TRBV7-9 joined to TRBJ1-3; TRBD1 could be the D gene, as 6 bases match. The material was CD4+ or CD8+ T cells sorted from blood, obtained in a trial of the OX40 agonist ivuxolimab. CDR3 protein: CASSLSSTGISGNTIYF. The DNA sequence follows: TGTGCCAGCAGCTTAAGCTCAACAGGGATCTCTGGAAACACCATATATTTT.